The clone carrying this T cell receptor (beta chain) came up a few times. Its antigen is unidentified. Mismatch with germline at one junction end may stem from a read error. Three rounds of nested PCR, following a modified ARM-PCR protocol, produced the TCRbeta library. Via MiXCR, TCRdb re-called the multiplex PCR reads, giving one row per CDR3 protein. The table lists 44,000 or so distinct CDR3 sequences, roughly two thirds of them singletons. The data were obtained in a study of tumor and adjacent non-tumor tissue in lung cancer. The wider study: Stage I to III disease affected approximately 11 men and 5 women aged about 30 to 85. Each sample yielded approximately 4 million productive TCRbeta reads on average. Notes on the study in general: Compared with tumor, normal lung showed significantly lower TCR diversity.

CDR3 size: 14 residues. Germline V gene lookup returns CDR1 SGHNT and CDR2 YENEEA. RNA was extracted from bulk tissue without any cell sorting. This non-tumor lung sample came from over 3 cm beyond the tumor edge. This receptor was identified in a woman between 40 and 50 years old with non-small cell lung cancer. The sample taken for sequencing was distant non-tumor lung tissue. J is TRBJ1-1 and V is TRBV11-3; D possibly corresponds to TRBD1 (6 bases). The CDR3 nucleotides are TGTGCCAGCAGCTTACACAGAAGGGACACTGAAGCTTCCTTT. This gives the protein CASSLHRRDTEASF.